One and the same sample provided the 9 T cell receptor beta chains below, sequenced in a study of blood T cells in healthy people across ages. Primed by a sample-barcoded 5' primer and a J-beta primer mix, a second PCR proceeded for about 6 to 11 cycles. TCRdb recomputed calls from the 5' RACE reads with MiXCR, one row per CDR3 protein. Among hundreds of thousands of distinct CDR3 sequences listed, under 70% were seen once. Sequencing was carried out using blood. The receptor set was obtained from a man aged 55 to 70 in good health.

The rearrangement links TRBV20-1 to TRBJ2-3; possible D gene TRBD1, 6 bases. Germline V CDR1 and CDR2: DFQATT, SNEGSKA (reference sequence). The CDR3 is made up of 15 amino acids. Trimming removed 6 bases from V and 5 bases from J, with 21 bases in between. Written as DNA, the CDR3 is TGCAGTGCGGGTGGGGGCCAATGGGGTGAAGATACGCAGTATTTT. Amino acid sequence: CSAGGGQWGEDTQYF.

This chain links TRBV6-5 with TRBJ2-7; D ambiguous. From germline, CDR1 is MNHEY and CDR2 SVGAGI. This CDR3 contains 15 residues. The V end was cut by 0 bases, the J end by 0 bases, with 9 bases between. In nucleotides, the CDR3 is TGTGCCAGCAGTTACTCGGGCAGTTTCTCCTACGAGCAGTACTTC. Translating it yields CASSYSGSFSYEQYF.

The genes are TRBV3-1 and TRBJ2-7, with 8 bases aligning to TRBD1. Germline V lookup: CDR1 LGHDT, CDR2 YNNKEL (reference sequence). The length of the CDR3 is 15 residues. With 1 base clipped from V and 2 bases from J, the junction kept 4 bases outside the gene matches. The CDR3 DNA is TGTGCCAGCAGCCAAGGGCCGGGACAGGCCTACGAGCAGTACTTC. Its protein is CASSQGPGQAYEQYF.

This clonotype occurred a few times. This chain uses TRBV7-2 with TRBJ2-1; D is perhaps TRBD2 (6 bases). V lost 5 bases and J lost 15, with 17 bases in between. In germline, CDR1 is SGHTA, CDR2 FQGNSA. The CDR3 length is 12 residues. The CDR3 DNA reads as TGTGCCAGCAGCCAAAGGCGCGGGGAGGTGTTCTTC. Translated, it gives CASSQRRGEVFF. Full variable domain (missing parts from reference TRBV7-2 and TRBJ2-1): GAGVSQSPSNKVTEKGKDVELRCDPISGHTALYWYRQSLGQGLEFLIYFQGNSAPDKSGLPSDRFSAERTGGSVSTLTIQRTQQEDSAVYLCASSQRRGEVFFGPGTRLTVL.

This chain connects TRBV4-2 to TRBJ2-7, with 10 positions matching TRBD2. Germline V CDR1 and CDR2: LGHNA, YNFKEQ. This CDR3 region has 16 residues. With V trimmed by 0 bases and J by 2 bases, 4 bases remained unmatched. The CDR3 DNA follows: TGTGCCAGCAGCCAAGAGCGGACTAGCGGCCCCTACGAGCAGTACTTC. Protein sequence: CASSQERTSGPYEQYF.

The chain joins TRBV6-2 or TRBV6-3 to TRBJ2-7; D remains ambiguous. The V end was cut by 6 bases, the J end by 2 bases, with 8 bases between. The CDR3 covers 12 residues. In germline, CDR1 is MNHEY, CDR2 SVGEGT. As DNA, the CDR3 is TGTGCCAGCAGGGAGAGAACCTACGAGCAGTACTTC. Translating it yields CASRERTYEQYF.

The sample holds a few counts of this clonotype. The chain uses TRBV12-3 or TRBV12-4 and TRBJ1-2; TRBD1 matches 7 bases. Trimming took 3 bases from V and 0 from J; bases not matched to a gene: 4. CDR3 length equals 15 residues. Here the CDR3 reads CASSFWDSPNYGYTF. CDR3 DNA: TGTGCCAGCAGTTTTTGGGACAGCCCTAACTATGGCTACACCTTC.

This clonotype was seen repeatedly, ten times or more. The chain has TRBV20-1 and TRBJ2-3; 9 bases agree with TRBD2. V shed 5 bases and J 8 bases; nucleotides not matched to a gene: 11. Germline values: CDR1 DFQATT, CDR2 SNEGSKA (reference sequence). This CDR3 region has 14 residues. The CDR3: CSAGGPSGDGTQYF. The CDR3 DNA follows: TGCAGTGCTGGGGGGCCTAGCGGGGATGGTACGCAGTATTTT.

This rearrangement joins TRBV20-1 to TRBJ2-3, with TRBD2 as a possible D gene (6 bases). V dropped 1 base and J dropped 4 bases, with 18 bases sitting between them. The CDR3 runs 16 residues. Per the germline V gene, CDR1 is DFQATT and CDR2 is SNEGSKA (reference sequence). The CDR3: CSARAPIVEGADTQYF. The CDR3 bases are TGCAGTGCTAGAGCCCCCATAGTGGAGGGCGCAGATACGCAGTATTTT.